This T cell receptor (beta chain) was sequenced in a study of CD8 T cells in Susac syndrome. TEMRA cells were enriched by FACS, and CD4+ and CD8+ T cells were negatively isolated. Random hexamers were used to reverse transcribe the RNA input (roughly 0.5 to 1 ug). The authors amplified TCR beta CDR3 across 54 Vbeta and 13 Jbeta using immunoSEQ multiplex PCR. TCRdb reanalysed the immunoSEQ multiplex PCR reads using MiXCR and keeps one entry per CDR3 protein. The repertoire holds about 430,000 distinct CDR3 sequences, approximately 89% seen once, with about 0.12% in the top ten. The V end was cut by 6 bases, the J end by 5 bases, with 13 bases between. The CDR3 is 13 residues long.

Input material: CD8+ T cells from PBMCs. The V call is TRBV12-3 or TRBV12-4, the J call TRBJ2-5; D might be TRBD2 (5 bases). The sequence came from a human donor with multiple sclerosis. CDR3 protein: CASRVLERETQYF. The CDR3 DNA reads TGTGCCAGCAGAGTACTAGAGAGGGAGACCCAGTACTTC.